This entry features one T cell receptor beta chain sequence. Antigen specificity is unknown. Described treatment: around 19 received Ad26.COV2.S at low or high dose, single or two shots; several received placebo; per-sample allocation not given. Samples came from day 63 after the first vaccine or placebo injection. Boston supplied an adult donor aged 18-55 years. The CDR3 runs 15 residues. Germline CDR1 and CDR2: LGHDT and YNNKEL (reference sequence). V lost 0 bases, J lost 4 bases, and 11 bases lay in between. This sample is drawn from a study of Ad26.COV2.S vaccination and SARS-CoV-2 variants. As for the study in general: Dosing was one shot or two shots 56 days apart.

Study results and limitations: Considerable breadth of spike-specific CD8+ and CD4+ T cell responses has reportedly been documented following vaccination.

Measured with immunoSEQ multiplex PCR; TCRdb has only the in-frame clones, and not every one. The table includes 440,000 or so clones, 80% to 95% detected once. The receptor's source is a person between 18 and 65 years old who received the Ad26.COV2.S COVID-19 vaccine or a placebo. The material was peripheral blood, obtained in a trial of Ad26.COV2.S vaccine versus placebo. The rearrangement joins TRBV3-1 (or the pseudogene TRBV3-2) to TRBJ2-3, with D possibly TRBD2 on 5 matching bases. CDR3 region: CASSQERAPADTQYF. The DNA for the CDR3 is TGTGCCAGCAGCCAAGAGAGGGCGCCGGCAGATACGCAGTATTTT.